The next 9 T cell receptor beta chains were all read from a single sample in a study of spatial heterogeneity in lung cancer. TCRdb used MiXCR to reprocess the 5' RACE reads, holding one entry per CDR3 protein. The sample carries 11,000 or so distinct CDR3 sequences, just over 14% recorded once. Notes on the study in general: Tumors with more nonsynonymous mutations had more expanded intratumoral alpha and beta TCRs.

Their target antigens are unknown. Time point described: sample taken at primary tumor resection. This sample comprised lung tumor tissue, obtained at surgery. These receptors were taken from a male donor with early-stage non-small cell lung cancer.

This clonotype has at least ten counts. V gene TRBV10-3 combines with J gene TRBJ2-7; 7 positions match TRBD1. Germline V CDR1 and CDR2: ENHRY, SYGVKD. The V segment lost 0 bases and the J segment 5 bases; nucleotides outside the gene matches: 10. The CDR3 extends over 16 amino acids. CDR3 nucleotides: TGTGCCATCAGTGAGTCAGGATCCAGGGGGACCCACGAGCAGTACTTC. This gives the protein CAISESGSRGTHEQYF.

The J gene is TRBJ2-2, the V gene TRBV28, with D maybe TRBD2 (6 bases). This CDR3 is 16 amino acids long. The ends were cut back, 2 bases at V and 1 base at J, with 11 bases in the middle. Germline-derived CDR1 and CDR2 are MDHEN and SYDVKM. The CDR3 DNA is TGTGCCAGCAGTTTACGAGAGCGGGTGAACACCGGGGAGCTGTTTTTT. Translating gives CASSLRERVNTGELFF.

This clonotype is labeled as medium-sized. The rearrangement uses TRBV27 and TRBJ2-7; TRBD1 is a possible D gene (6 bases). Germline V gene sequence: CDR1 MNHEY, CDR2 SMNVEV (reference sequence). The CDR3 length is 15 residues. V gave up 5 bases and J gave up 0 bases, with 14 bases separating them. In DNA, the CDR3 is TGTGCCAGCAGTCATAAGGGGGTTTCCTCCTACGAGCAGTACTTC. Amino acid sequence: CASSHKGVSSYEQYF.

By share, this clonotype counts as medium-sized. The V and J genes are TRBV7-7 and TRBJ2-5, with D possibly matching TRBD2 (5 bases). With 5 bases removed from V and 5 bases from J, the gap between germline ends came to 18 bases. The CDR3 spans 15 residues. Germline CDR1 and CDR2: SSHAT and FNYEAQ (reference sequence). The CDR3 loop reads CASSPSPGEGETQYF. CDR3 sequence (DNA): TGTGCCAGCAGCCCTTCTCCCGGGGAAGGGGAGACCCAGTACTTC.

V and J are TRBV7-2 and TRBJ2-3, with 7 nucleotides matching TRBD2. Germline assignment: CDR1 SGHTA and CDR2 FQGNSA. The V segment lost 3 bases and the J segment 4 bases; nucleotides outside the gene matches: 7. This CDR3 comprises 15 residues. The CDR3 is CASSFRTSSSDTQYF. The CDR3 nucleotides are TGTGCCAGCAGCTTTCGGACTAGTTCTTCAGATACGCAGTATTTT.

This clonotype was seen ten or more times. The CDR3 bases are TGTGCCAGCAGTTACCAGACCGGGACAGGGCAAAACATTCAGTACTTC. It codes for CASSYQTGTGQNIQYF. The chain is built from TRBV6-2 or TRBV6-3 and TRBJ2-4; 9 nucleotides match TRBD1. The germline gives CDR1 MNHEY, CDR2 SVGEGT. This CDR3 contains 16 residues. The trim removed 2 bases at V and 5 bases at J, leaving 7 bases unmatched.

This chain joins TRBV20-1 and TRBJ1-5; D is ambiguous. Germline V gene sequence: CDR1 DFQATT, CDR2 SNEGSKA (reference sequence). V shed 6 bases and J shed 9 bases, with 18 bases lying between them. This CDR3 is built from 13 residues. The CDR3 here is CSARTRPRSPQHF. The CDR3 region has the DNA TGCAGTGCAAGGACCAGGCCTAGGTCGCCCCAGCATTTT.

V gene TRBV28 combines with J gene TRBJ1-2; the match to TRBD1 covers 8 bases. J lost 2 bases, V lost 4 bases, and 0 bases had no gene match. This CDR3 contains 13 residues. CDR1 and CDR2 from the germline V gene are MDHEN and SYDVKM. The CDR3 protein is CASSWDRNYGYTF. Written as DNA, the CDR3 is TGTGCCAGCAGTTGGGACAGGAACTATGGCTACACCTTC.

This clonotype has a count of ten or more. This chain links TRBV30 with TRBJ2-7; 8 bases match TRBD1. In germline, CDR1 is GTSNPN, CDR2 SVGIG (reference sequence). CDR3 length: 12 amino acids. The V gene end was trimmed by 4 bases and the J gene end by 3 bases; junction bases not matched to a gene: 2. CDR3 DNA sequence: TGTGCCTGGAATACAGGGGGCTACGAGCAGTACTTC. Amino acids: CAWNTGGYEQYF.